This T cell receptor (beta chain) was retrieved from a study of blood T cells in healthy people across ages. The trim removed 0 bases at V and 5 bases at J, leaving 20 bases unmatched. The V gene's germline CDR1 is MGHRA and CDR2 YSYEKL. This CDR3 is built from 21 residues. A second 7 to 11 cycle PCR used barcoded and J-beta primers. Each of the cDNA molecules was tagged by a template-switch adaptor with 12 random nucleotides. TCRdb reprocessed the 5' RACE reads with MiXCR, giving one entry per CDR3 protein. This sample carries over 1,300,000 distinct CDR3 sequences, 55% to 75% of them seen once, and the ten largest clones take about 6.3%. Every participating donor contributed 7.5 to 10 milliliters of peripheral blood through a draw. Total RNA amounts of at least 5 micrograms were extracted per sample.

Sequencing input: blood. V is TRBV4-1 and J is TRBJ1-5, with 9 bases aligning to TRBD1. The clonotype was recovered from a man younger than 35 in good health. CDR3 DNA: TGCGCCAGCAGCCAAGATCCCTATCCGGGACAGGGATTCGGGTTGGATCAGCCCCAGCATTTT. This encodes CASSQDPYPGQGFGLDQPQHF.